The clone carrying this TCR beta chain was seen a handful of times. Its cognate antigen is unknown. The V end lost 1 base, the J end lost 3 bases, and 12 bases lay between the germline ends. The germline gives CDR1 LGHDT, CDR2 YNNKEL (reference sequence). The CDR3 has 16 residues. The data stem from a study of T-cell memory formation after mild COVID-19. Across the study: TCR clusters were mostly donor specific. General study points: The second-wave clones peaking on day 37 were not confirmed as SARS-CoV-2-specific.

Each CDR3 protein is one row after TCRdb ran MiXCR on the 5' RACE reads. This table has around 410,000 distinct CDR3 sequences, 20% to 25% appearing once. This TCR came from an adult woman who had mild COVID-19 (a few samples of this study predate the infection). Cell type and time point are not known. The rearrangement links TRBV3-1 to TRBJ2-2; tentatively, D is TRBD1 (6 bases). Sequencing was carried out using PBMCs or a T cell subset sorted from them (not recorded which). The CDR3 sequence is CASSQAGRGYTGELFF. CDR3 bases: TGTGCCAGCAGCCAAGCGGGCAGGGGATACACCGGGGAGCTGTTTTTT. The variable domain in full, with the rest retrieved from reference TRBV3-1 and TRBJ2-2, is DTAVSQTPKYLVTQMGNDKSIKCEQNLGHDTMYWYKQDSKKFLKIMFSYNNKELIINETVPNRFSPKSPDKAHLNLHINSLELGDSAVYFCASSQAGRGYTGELFFGEGSRLTVL.